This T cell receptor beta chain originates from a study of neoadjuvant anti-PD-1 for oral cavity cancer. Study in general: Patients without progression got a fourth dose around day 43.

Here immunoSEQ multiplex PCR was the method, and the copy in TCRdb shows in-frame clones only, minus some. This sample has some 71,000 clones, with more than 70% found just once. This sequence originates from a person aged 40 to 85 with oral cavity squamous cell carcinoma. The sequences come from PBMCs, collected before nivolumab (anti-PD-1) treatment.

CDR3 sequence: CASITQGQGANNEQFF. CDR3 DNA sequence: TGTGCCAGCATCACACAGGGGCAGGGGGCGAACAATGAGCAGTTCTTC. The chain employs TRBV7-9 and TRBJ2-1, with 8 bases aligning to TRBD1. Looked up from germline, CDR1 is SEHNR and CDR2 is FQNEAQ (reference sequence). With V trimmed by 7 bases and J by 5 bases, 13 bases remained unmatched. This CDR3 is built from 16 residues.